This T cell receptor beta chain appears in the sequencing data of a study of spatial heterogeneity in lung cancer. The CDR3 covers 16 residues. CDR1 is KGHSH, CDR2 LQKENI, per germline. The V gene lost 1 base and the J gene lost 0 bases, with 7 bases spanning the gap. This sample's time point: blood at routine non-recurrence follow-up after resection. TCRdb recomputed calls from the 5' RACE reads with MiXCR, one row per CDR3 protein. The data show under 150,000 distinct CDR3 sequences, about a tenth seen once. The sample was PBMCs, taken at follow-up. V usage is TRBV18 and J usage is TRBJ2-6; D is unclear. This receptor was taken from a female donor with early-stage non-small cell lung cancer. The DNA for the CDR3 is TGTGCCAGCTCACCACTCAGTCCCTCTGGGGCCAACGTCCTGACTTTC. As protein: CASSPLSPSGANVLTF. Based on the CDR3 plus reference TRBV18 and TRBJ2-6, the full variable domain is NAGVMQNPRHLVRRRGQEARLRCSPMKGHSHVYWYRQLPEEGLKFMVYLQKENIIDESGMPKERFSAEFPKEGPSILRIQQVVRGDSAAYFCASSPLSPSGANVLTFGAGSRLTVL.